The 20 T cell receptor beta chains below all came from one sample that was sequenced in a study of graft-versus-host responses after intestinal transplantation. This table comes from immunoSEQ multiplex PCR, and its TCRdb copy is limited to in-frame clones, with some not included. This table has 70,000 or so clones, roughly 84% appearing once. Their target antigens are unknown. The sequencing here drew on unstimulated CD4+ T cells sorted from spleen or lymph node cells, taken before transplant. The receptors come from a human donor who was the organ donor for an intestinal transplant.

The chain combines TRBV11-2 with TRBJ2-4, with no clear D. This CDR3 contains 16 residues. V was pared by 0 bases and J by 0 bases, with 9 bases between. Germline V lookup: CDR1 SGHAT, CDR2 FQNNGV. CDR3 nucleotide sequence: TGTGCCAGCAGCTTAGAAGCATCAGGAGCCAAAAACATTCAGTACTTC. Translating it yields CASSLEASGAKNIQYF.

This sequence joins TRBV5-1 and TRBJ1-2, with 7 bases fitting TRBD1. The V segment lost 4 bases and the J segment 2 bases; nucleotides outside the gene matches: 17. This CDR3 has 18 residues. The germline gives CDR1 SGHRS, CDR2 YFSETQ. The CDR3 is CASSHPPSRGNSNYGYTF. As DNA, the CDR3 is TGCGCCAGCAGCCACCCCCCAAGCAGGGGGAATTCCAACTATGGCTACACCTTC. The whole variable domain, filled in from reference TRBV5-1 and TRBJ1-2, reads KAGVTQTPRYLIKTRGQQVTLSCSPISGHRSVSWYQQTPGQGLQFLFEYFSETQRNKGNFPGRFSGRQFSNSRSEMNVSTLELGDSALYLCASSHPPSRGNSNYGYTFGSGTRLTVV.

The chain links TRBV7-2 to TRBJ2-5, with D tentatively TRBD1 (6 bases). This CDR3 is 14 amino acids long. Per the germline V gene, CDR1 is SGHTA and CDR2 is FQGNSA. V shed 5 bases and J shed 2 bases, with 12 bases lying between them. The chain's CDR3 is CASSLYREQETQYF. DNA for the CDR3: TGTGCCAGCAGCCTATACAGGGAACAAGAGACCCAGTACTTC. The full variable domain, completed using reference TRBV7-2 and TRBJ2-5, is GAGVSQSPSNKVTEKGKDVELRCDPISGHTALYWYRQSLGQGLEFLIYFQGNSAPDKSGLPSDRFSAERTGGSVSTLTIQRTQQEDSAVYLCASSLYREQETQYFGPGTRLLVL.

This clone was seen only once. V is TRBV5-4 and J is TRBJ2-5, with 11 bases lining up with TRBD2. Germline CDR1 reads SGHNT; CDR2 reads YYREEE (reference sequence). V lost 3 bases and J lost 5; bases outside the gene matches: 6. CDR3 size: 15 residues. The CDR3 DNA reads TGTGCCAGCAGCTATAGCGGGGGGGCCGGTGAGACCCAGTACTTC. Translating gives CASSYSGGAGETQYF.

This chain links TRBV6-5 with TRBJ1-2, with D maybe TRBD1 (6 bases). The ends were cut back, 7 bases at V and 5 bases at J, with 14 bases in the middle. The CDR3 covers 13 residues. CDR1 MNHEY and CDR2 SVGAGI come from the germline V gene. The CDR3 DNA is TGTGCCAGCACTCGCAGGGGCGCGTATGGCTACACCTTC. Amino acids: CASTRRGAYGYTF.

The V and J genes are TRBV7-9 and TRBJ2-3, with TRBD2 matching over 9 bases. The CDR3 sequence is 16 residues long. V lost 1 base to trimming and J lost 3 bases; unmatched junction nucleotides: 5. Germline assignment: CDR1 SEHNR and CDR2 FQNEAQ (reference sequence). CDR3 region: CASSLGGGGVTDTQYF. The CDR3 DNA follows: TGTGCCAGCAGCTTAGGCGGCGGGGGGGTAACAGATACGCAGTATTTT.

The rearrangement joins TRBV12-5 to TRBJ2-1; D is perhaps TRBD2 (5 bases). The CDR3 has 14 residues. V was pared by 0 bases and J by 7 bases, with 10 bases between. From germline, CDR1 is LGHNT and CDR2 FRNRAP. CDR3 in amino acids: CASGLVPGGNEQFF. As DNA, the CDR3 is TGTGCTAGTGGTTTGGTACCAGGCGGGAATGAGCAGTTCTTC.

The CDR3 coding sequence is TGTGCCAGCAGCGCAATTCCAGGGGACGTGTCGGGCACTGAAGCTTTCTTT. This codes for CASSAIPGDVSGTEAFF. This rearrangement joins TRBV9 to TRBJ1-1, with TRBD1 as a possible D gene (6 bases). V was clipped by 3 bases and J by 4 bases, with 22 bases between them. This CDR3 is built from 17 residues. Per germline, CDR1 SGDLS and CDR2 YYNGEE.

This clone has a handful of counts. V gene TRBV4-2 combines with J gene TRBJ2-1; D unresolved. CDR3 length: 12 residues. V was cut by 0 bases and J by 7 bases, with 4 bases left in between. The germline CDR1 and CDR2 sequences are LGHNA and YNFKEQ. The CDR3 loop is CASSQDSNEQFF. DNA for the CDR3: TGTGCCAGCAGCCAAGACTCTAATGAGCAGTTCTTC.

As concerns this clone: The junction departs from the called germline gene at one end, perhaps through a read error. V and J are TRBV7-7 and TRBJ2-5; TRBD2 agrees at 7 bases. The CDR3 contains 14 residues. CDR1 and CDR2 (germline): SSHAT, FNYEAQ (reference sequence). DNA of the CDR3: TGTGCTAGCAGCTTAGGTACTAGCGTAGAGACCCAGTACTTC. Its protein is CASSLGTSVETQYF. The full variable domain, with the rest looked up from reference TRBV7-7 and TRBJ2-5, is GAGVSQSPRYKVTKRGQDVTLRCDPISSHATLYWYQQALGQGPEFLTYFNYEAQPDKSGLPSDRFSAERPEGSISTLTIQRTEQRDSAMYRCASSLGTSVETQYFGPGTRLLVL.

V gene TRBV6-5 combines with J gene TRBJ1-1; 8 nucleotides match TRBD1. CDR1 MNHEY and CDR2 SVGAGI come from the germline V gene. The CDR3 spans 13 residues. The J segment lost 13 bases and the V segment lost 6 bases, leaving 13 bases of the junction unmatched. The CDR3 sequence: CASRLDRGSIGFF. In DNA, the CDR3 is TGTGCCAGCAGGCTAGACAGGGGCTCGATCGGTTTCTTT.

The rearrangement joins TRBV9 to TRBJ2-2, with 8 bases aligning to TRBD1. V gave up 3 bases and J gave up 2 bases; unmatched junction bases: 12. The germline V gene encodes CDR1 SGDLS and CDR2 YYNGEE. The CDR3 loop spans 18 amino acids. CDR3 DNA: TGTGCCAGCAGCGGGACCGGCAGGGGGCGCAGAAACACCGGGGAGCTGTTTTTT. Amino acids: CASSGTGRGRRNTGELFF.

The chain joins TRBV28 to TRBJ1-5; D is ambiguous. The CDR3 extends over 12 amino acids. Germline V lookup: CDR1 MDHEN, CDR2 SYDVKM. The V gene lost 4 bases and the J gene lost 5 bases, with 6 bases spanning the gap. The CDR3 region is CASSYSYQPQHF. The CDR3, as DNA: TGTGCCAGCAGTTATTCGTATCAGCCCCAGCATTTT.

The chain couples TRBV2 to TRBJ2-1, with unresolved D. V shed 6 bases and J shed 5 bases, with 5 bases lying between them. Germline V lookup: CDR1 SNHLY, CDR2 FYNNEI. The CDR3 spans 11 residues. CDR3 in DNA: TGTGCCAGCAGCCTCCACAATGAGCAGTTCTTC. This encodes CASSLHNEQFF.

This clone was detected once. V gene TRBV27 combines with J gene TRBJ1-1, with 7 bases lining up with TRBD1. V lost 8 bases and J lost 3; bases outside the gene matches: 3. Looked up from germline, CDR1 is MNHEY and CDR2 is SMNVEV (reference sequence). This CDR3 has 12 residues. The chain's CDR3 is CASGRGDTEAFF. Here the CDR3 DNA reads TGTGCCAGCGGCAGGGGGGACACTGAAGCTTTCTTT.

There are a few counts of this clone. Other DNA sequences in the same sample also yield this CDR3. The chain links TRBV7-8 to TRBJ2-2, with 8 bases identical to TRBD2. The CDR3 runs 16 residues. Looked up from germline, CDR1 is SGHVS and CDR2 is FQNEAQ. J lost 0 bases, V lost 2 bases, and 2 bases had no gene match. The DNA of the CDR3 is TGTGCCAGCAGCTTACGGGAGGGGTCGAACACCGGGGAGCTGTTTTTT. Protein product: CASSLREGSNTGELFF.

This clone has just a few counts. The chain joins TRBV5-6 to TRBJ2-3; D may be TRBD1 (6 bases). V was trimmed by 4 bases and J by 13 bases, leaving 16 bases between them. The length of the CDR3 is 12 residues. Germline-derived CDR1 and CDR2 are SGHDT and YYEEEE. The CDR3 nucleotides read TGTGCCAGCAGCGCTGGCAGGGGTCGTGAGTATTTT. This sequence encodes CASSAGRGREYF.

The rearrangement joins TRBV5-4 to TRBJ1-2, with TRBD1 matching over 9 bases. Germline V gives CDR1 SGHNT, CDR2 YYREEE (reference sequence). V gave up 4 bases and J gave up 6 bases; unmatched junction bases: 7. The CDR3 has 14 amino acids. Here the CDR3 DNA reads TGTGCCAGCAGCCTGACAGGGGGGACCGATGGCTACACCTTC. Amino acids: CASSLTGGTDGYTF.

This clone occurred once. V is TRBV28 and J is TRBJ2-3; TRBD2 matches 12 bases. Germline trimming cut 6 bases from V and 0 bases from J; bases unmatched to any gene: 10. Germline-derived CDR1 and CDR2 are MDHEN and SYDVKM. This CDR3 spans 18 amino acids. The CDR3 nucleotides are TGTGCCAGCAGGACGACTAGCGGGGGCTCTCGGAGCACAGATACGCAGTATTTT. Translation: CASRTTSGGSRSTDTQYF.

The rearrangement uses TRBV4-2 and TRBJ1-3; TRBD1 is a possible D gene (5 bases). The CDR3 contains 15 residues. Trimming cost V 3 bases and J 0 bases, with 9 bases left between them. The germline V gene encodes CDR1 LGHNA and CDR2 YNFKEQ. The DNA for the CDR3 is TGTGCCAGCAGCCAGGCAGGGATCTCTGGAAACACCATATATTTT. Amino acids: CASSQAGISGNTIYF.